This is a list of T cell receptor beta chains from one sample in a study of blood T cell repertoires in COVID-19. TCRdb keeps only in-frame clones here, not all; method: immunoSEQ multiplex PCR. The data hold 230,000 or so clones, with approximately 90% observed a single time. The sequenced material came from PBMCs or T cells enriched from blood (not recorded which). Receptor source: a woman aged 40 to 50 with acute COVID-19. Both conserved end residues are part of each CDR3. Each record gives: clone size, D gene, V gene, J gene, CDR3 protein, CDR3 DNA. The D gene is left open where the match is weak. Only some rows state a clone size, as once, few, many or a class for expanded clones.

few	-	TRBV9	TRBJ2-2	CASSVAPGKGSGELFF	TGTGCCAGCAGCGTAGCTCCCGGGAAAGGGTCCGGGGAGCTGTTTTTT
once	-	TRBV11-2	TRBJ2-7	CASSLAGDRREQYF	TGTGCCAGCAGCTTGGCAGGGGACCGACGCGAGCAGTACTTC
-	-	TRBV5-5	TRBJ1-2	CASSSVSGGHGYTF	TGTGCCAGCAGCTCCGTGTCCGGGGGTCATGGCTACACCTTC
-	TRBD1	TRBV5-1	TRBJ1-1	CASSPIGIQGDTEAFF	TGCGCCAGCAGCCCGATAGGGATACAGGGGGACACTGAAGCTTTCTTT
-	TRBD2	TRBV4-2	TRBJ2-2	CASSQEAGGPGELFF	TGTGCCAGCAGCCAAGAAGCGGGGGGGCCCGGGGAGCTGTTTTTT
-	TRBD2	TRBV27	TRBJ2-3	CASKWEGGSTDTQYF	TGTGCCAGCAAATGGGAGGGAGGCAGCACAGATACGCAGTATTTT
few	-	TRBV5-4	TRBJ1-2	CASSPGGGPYGYTF	TGTGCCAGCAGCCCGGGGGGGGGCCCCTATGGCTACACCTTC
-	TRBD1	TRBV2	TRBJ1-6	CASHRGAPNSPLHF	TGTGCCAGCCACAGGGGGGCCCCGAATTCACCCCTCCACTTT
-	-	TRBV7-9	TRBJ1-1	CASSPYGGEAFF	TGTGCCAGCAGCCCCTATGGAGGAGAAGCTTTCTTT
-	TRBD1	TRBV10-3	TRBJ1-1	CAIMDTGQGSTEAFF	TGTGCCATCATGGATACGGGACAGGGCTCCACTGAAGCTTTCTTT
-	TRBD1	TRBV19	TRBJ2-1	CASSTTVWDRGSYNEQFF	TGTGCCAGTAGTACAACCGTATGGGACAGGGGGTCCTACAATGAGCAGTTCTTC
-	TRBD1	TRBV6-5	TRBJ1-1	CASSYVTGQREKAFF	TGTGCCAGCAGTTACGTAACGGGACAGAGAGAGAAAGCTTTCTTT
-	TRBD1	TRBV29-1	TRBJ1-1	CSVLKKTGQNTEAFF	TGCAGCGTTCTGAAGAAGACAGGGCAGAACACTGAAGCTTTCTTT
once	-	TRBV7-9	TRBJ1-1	CASSRLRGVTEAFF	TGTGCCAGCAGCCGACTTCGCGGGGTGACTGAAGCTTTCTTT
-	-	TRBV3-1/TRBV3-2	TRBJ2-2	CASSQAAGLRKSGELFF	TGTGCCAGCAGCCAAGCGGCGGGGCTTAGGAAGAGCGGGGAGCTGTTTTTT
-	TRBD2	TRBV27	TRBJ2-7	CASKLRGVKEQYF	TGTGCCAGCAAATTGCGGGGGGTAAAGGAGCAGTACTTC